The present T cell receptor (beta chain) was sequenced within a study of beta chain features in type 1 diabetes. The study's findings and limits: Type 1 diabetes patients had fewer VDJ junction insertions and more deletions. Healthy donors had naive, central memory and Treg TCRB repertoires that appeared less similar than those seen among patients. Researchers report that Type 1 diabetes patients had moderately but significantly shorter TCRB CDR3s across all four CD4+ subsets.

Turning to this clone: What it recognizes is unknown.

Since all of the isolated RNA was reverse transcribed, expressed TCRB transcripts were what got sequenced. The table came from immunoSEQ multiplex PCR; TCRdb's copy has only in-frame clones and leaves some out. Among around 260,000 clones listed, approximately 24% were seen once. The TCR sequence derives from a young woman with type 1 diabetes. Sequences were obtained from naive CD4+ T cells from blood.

The CDR3 coding sequence is TGTGCCAGCTCACCCGGACTTGGTTATTACACCTTC. This codes for CASSPGLGYYTF. The rearrangement uses TRBV18 and TRBJ1-2; D is uncertain. Germline CDR1 is KGHSH and CDR2 is LQKENI. This CDR3 comprises 12 residues. V lost 3 bases to trimming and J lost 11 bases, with 13 bases between them. Filled out from reference TRBV18 and TRBJ1-2, the complete variable domain reads NAGVMQNPRHLVRRRGQEARLRCSPMKGHSHVYWYRQLPEEGLKFMVYLQKENIIDESGMPKERFSAEFPKEGPSILRIQQVVRGDSAAYFCASSPGLGYYTFGSGTRLTVV.